This paragraph reports one T cell receptor (beta chain). The sample comes from a study of control samples from healthy donors and cancer patients. Repertoires were generated with immunoSEQ multiplex PCR, while TCRdb's copy carries only in-frame clones and drops some. In the table there are about 100,000 clones, roughly 84% of which are singletons. The clonotype originates from a woman in her fifties or sixties in good health. The source material was blood.

As DNA, the CDR3 is TGTGCCAGTATGAAAACGGGTACAGATACGCAGTATTTT. Amino acid sequence: CASMKTGTDTQYF. The chain links TRBV5-6 to TRBJ2-3; D not certain. The CDR3 length is 13 residues. Trimming left V 8 bases short and J 3 bases short, with 13 bases between. Looked up from germline, CDR1 is SGHDT and CDR2 is YYEEEE.